This T cell receptor beta chain came from a study of shared clonotypes between healthy human individuals. There are 13 residues in the CDR3. The ends were cut back, 3 bases at V and 1 base at J, with 7 bases in the middle. Per germline, CDR1 MGHRA and CDR2 YSYEKL. Clones were read by immunoSEQ multiplex PCR, and TCRdb kept only the in-frame ones, dropping some. The table includes about 800,000 clones, 90% to 97% detected once. CD8 cells regarded as naive lacked CD45RO, were positively chosen for CCR7, and omitted terminally differentiated effector memory CD45RA+ cells. The rearrangement joins TRBV4-1 to TRBJ2-7; D is ambiguous. Sequencing input: naive CD8+ T cells sorted from blood. The clonotype was recovered from a man aged 30 to 39 in good health. CDR3 nucleotides: TGCGCCAGCAGCCAGAGGCTTTCCTACGAGCAGTACTTC. It codes for CASSQRLSYEQYF.